A selection of T cell receptor beta chains follows, all from one sample in a study of patients and donors after allogeneic stem cell transplantation. TCRdb used MiXCR to reprocess the RT-PCR reads, holding one entry per CDR3 protein. The sample carries 400,000 to 450,000 distinct CDR3 sequences, 16% recorded once. The sample was blood, either unsorted or a sorted T cell fraction (not recorded which). Every receptor here comes from a human donor who was either an allogeneic HSCT recipient or a stem cell or donor lymphocyte infusion donor (not recorded which). It is not recorded whose cells these are; they may come from a transplant donor. Both conserved end residues are part of each CDR3. The D gene is left open where the match is weak. Clone size is shown for a subset of rows, as once, few, many or a class of expanded clone.

D	size	V	J	CDR3	DNA
.	few	TRBV20-1	TRBJ1-1	CSARVGGRGTEAFF	TGCAGTGCTAGAGTGGGGGGCAGGGGCACTGAAGCTTTCTTT
.	many	TRBV12-3/TRBV12-4	TRBJ2-5	CASKQGETQYF	TGTGCCAGCAAGCAAGGGGAGACCCAGTACTTC
.	few	TRBV20-1	TRBJ1-1	CSAKGPNTEAFF	TGCAGTGCTAAGGGTCCGAACACTGAAGCTTTCTTT
TRBD1	few	TRBV5-1	TRBJ2-3	CASSLGGTGVGDTQYF	TGCGCCAGCAGCCTGGGTGGGACAGGGGTAGGAGATACGCAGTATTTT
.	many	TRBV5-1	TRBJ1-2	CASSQTQRRGYTF	TGCGCCAGCAGCCAAACCCAGAGAAGGGGCTACACCTTC
.	.	TRBV7-2	TRBJ2-3	CASSPTGPQDTQYF	TGTGCCAGCAGCCCCACGGGACCCCAGGATACGCAGTATTTT
.	.	TRBV9	TRBJ1-2	CASSVIPETGGYGYTF	TGTGCCAGCAGCGTAATCCCCGAGACAGGCGGTTATGGCTACACCTTC
TRBD1	.	TRBV2	TRBJ1-6	CASFDRANSPLHF	TGTGCCAGCTTTGACAGGGCTAACTCACCCCTCCACTTT
.	.	TRBV20-1	TRBJ2-6	CSATEMRGANVLTF	TGCAGTGCCACAGAGATGCGGGGGGCCAACGTCCTGACTTTC
.	.	TRBV3-1	TRBJ2-2	CASSLHGQDGELFF	TGTGCCAGCAGCCTGCACGGTCAGGACGGGGAGCTGTTTTTT
TRBD2	many	TRBV15	TRBJ2-7	CATSREAGDQPYEQYF	TGTGCCACCAGCAGAGAAGCGGGGGACCAACCCTACGAGCAGTACTTC
.	many	TRBV20-1	TRBJ2-5	CSASRLYVRETQYF	TGCAGTGCTAGCCGGCTGTATGTGAGGGAGACCCAGTACTTC
.	.	TRBV9	TRBJ2-5	CASSVVSLTSNQETQYF	TGTGCCAGCAGCGTAGTCTCCCTCACTAGCAACCAAGAGACCCAGTACTTC
TRBD2	.	TRBV7-6	TRBJ2-3	CASSPLAGASTDTQYF	TGTGCCAGCAGCCCGCTAGCGGGGGCGAGCACAGATACGCAGTATTTT
TRBD1	many	TRBV12-3/TRBV12-4	TRBJ2-7	CASSPETGPYEQYF	TGTGCCAGCAGTCCAGAGACAGGGCCCTACGAGCAGTACTTC
.	few	TRBV29-1	TRBJ2-7	CSVTGNEQYF	TGCAGCGTTACGGGGAACGAGCAGTACTTC
.	.	TRBV5-1	TRBJ2-7	CASSLVAGTWDEQYF	TGCGCCAGCAGCTTGGTCGCAGGGACCTGGGACGAGCAGTACTTC
.	.	TRBV5-4	TRBJ2-1	CASSLAANQGQFF	TGTGCCAGCAGCTTGGCCGCGAACCAGGGGCAGTTCTTC
.	.	TRBV4-1	TRBJ2-1	CASSQTSREQFF	TGCGCCAGCAGCCAAACATCGCGTGAGCAGTTCTTC
.	.	TRBV2	TRBJ1-1	CASNRVDGTEAFF	TGTGCCAGCAATAGGGTAGATGGGACTGAAGCTTTCTTT
.	many	TRBV7-9	TRBJ2-7	CASSQGEQYF	TGTGCCAGCAGCCAAGGCGAGCAGTACTTC
.	.	TRBV7-2	TRBJ2-3	CASSPTTGTKGTDTQYF	TGTGCCAGTTCGCCGACGACAGGGACTAAAGGCACAGATACGCAGTATTTT
TRBD1	few	TRBV29-1	TRBJ2-3	CSVEGGQESTDTQYF	TGCAGCGTTGAAGGGGGACAGGAGAGCACAGATACGCAGTATTTT
.	few	TRBV6-1	TRBJ2-7	CASRPTGSLIYEQYF	TGTGCCAGCAGACCGACAGGAAGCCTAATCTACGAGCAGTACTTC
.	few	TRBV6-2/TRBV6-3	TRBJ2-2	CASSPTLYRDLSHGELFF	TGTGCCAGCAGCCCTACCTTGTACAGGGACTTATCCCACGGGGAGCTGTTTTTT
.	.	TRBV7-8	TRBJ2-5	CASSLAAPKRSLQETQYF	TGTGCCAGCAGCTTAGCGGCCCCGAAACGGAGCCTCCAAGAGACCCAGTACTTC
.	.	TRBV5-1	TRBJ2-3	CASSLEPPQDTQYF	TGCGCCAGCAGCTTGGAGCCGCCTCAGGATACGCAGTATTTT
.	few	TRBV20-1	TRBJ1-2	CSASQGGSPGYTF	TGCAGTGCTAGCCAGGGAGGGTCACCTGGCTACACCTTC
.	.	TRBV28	TRBJ2-7	CASRALIRDGSYEQYF	TGTGCCAGCAGAGCCCTAATCCGGGACGGTTCCTACGAGCAGTACTTC
.	.	TRBV6-2/TRBV6-3	TRBJ1-2	CASSYLGSGGYTF	TGTGCCAGCAGTTACTTAGGGAGCGGTGGCTACACCTTC
.	.	TRBV25-1	TRBJ2-7	CASSGKSRRDLEQYF	TGTGCCAGCAGTGGAAAGAGTAGGCGGGATTTGGAGCAGTACTTC
TRBD2	.	TRBV27	TRBJ2-5	CASSPVMRTSDETQYF	TGTGCCAGCAGTCCCGTGATGCGGACTAGCGACGAGACCCAGTACTTC
TRBD2	few	TRBV11-3	TRBJ2-2	CASSFATSGAYTGELFF	TGTGCCAGCAGCTTTGCGACTAGCGGGGCTTACACCGGGGAGCTGTTTTTT
TRBD1	.	TRBV20-1	TRBJ1-4	CSARTGGYEKLFF	TGCAGTGCCCGCACAGGGGGCTACGAAAAACTGTTTTTT
.	.	TRBV5-5	TRBJ2-2	CASSPTLKQGNTGELFF	TGTGCCAGCAGCCCGACGTTGAAGCAGGGGAACACCGGGGAGCTGTTTTTT